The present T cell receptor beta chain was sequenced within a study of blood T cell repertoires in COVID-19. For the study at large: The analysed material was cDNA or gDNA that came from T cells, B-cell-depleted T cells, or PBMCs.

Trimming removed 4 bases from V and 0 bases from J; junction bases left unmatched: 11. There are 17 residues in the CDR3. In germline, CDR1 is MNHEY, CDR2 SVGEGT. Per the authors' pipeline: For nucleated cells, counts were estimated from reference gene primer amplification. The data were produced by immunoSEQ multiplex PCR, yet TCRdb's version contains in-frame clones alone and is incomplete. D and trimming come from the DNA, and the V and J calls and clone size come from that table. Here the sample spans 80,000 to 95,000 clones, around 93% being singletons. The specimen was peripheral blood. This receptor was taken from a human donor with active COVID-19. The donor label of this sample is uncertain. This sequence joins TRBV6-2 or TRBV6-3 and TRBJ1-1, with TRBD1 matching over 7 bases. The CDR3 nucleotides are TGTGCCAGCAGTTCTGAGGGGGCACAGGGGATGAACACTGAAGCTTTCTTT. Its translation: CASSSEGAQGMNTEAFF.